The entry below gives a single TCR beta chain sequence along with its context. Its target antigen remains unknown. There are no base qualities to consult, and no much larger clone falls within one base. These data are taken from a study of shared T cell receptors in the human thymus (dated by TCRdb to the early 2020s). In terms of the full investigation: The study examined how self-reactive, shared T-cell receptor alpha chains are generated in the human thymus.

The method behind the library was the immunoSEQ multiplex PCR assay. The table comes from immuneACCESS by way of TCRdb, which keeps in-frame sequences with V and J called. Part of the clones is missing from these tables; in studies checked, under half for an unresolved V gene and the rest for unknown reasons. This sample has around 730,000 clones in its table, and roughly 88% of those were observed once. The top ten clones comprise under 0.012% of the sample. Measured from the cysteine to the phenylalanine, the CDR3 is 16 residues long. Left in the record is the CDR3 DNA by itself, 48 bases read in frame from the first base. Via the germline V gene, CDR1 is ENHRY and CDR2 SYGVKD. V and J lose 0 bases and 0 bases, and a span of 9 bases separates them. In addition, the sample was reused for a study of human thymus T cells. In that second paper, the authors write: Immunologically healthy infants undergoing open corrective cardiac surgery for congenital heart defects in Finland were used as donors. Thymus tissue was collected as surgical resects that were removed during corrective cardiac surgery. V and J gene segment usage appeared biased in both thymic and peripheral blood repertoires. The related research found that thymic TCR repertoires overlapped highly between unrelated individuals. TCR alpha and beta repertoires from under 10 infant thymus samples and a few related peripheral blood samples were characterized in the study. The cohort included over five male and a couple of female infants, with donor ages spanning 7 to 244 days. Thymocytes were freed from the tissue by mechanical means and kept at -70 degrees C as pellets of roughly 9-30 million cells. A QIAsymphony instrument was used to extract genomic DNA from the frozen cell pellets. The immunoSEQ multiplex PCR assay was used to amplify the TCRB and TCRAD loci from a standardized amount of quality-controlled genomic DNA. The amplicons spanned the V(D)J region and were long enough to cover the CDR3 and allow V and J genes to be identified. The amplicons were sequenced on an Illumina platform via the commercial immunoSEQ service. Primer bias and sequencing errors were corrected as previously described, and TCRAD and TCRB definitions were based on the IMGT database. The repertoires were analysed using immunoSEQ Analyzer 3.0 and VDJTools for basic statistics, V/J segment usage, diversity estimates, rarefaction and pairwise overlap. To estimate diversity, the Chao1, ChaoE, Efron-Thisted, Shannon and inverse Simpson indices were applied, and diversity was also estimated on datasets down-sampled to the smallest sample. Repertoire overlap was determined by strict matching of CDR3 nucleotide sequence, V gene and J gene, and Jaccard-based multidimensional scaling clustering was applied. On average, about 800,000 unique TCRB clonotypes were obtained from thymus samples, compared with approximately 80,000 from blood samples.

Input material: thymocytes. In this chain, TRBV10-3 is recombined with TRBJ1-3; the D gene is possibly TRBD1, with 6 bases matching. This TCR was recovered from a girl in the first two years of life with a congenital heart defect. Donor details come from another sample of the same person, matched by shared clones. The bases read TGTGCCATCAGTGAGTCCCAAGGGGGCTCTGGAAACACCATATATTTT. Its coded protein is CAISESQGGSGNTIYF.